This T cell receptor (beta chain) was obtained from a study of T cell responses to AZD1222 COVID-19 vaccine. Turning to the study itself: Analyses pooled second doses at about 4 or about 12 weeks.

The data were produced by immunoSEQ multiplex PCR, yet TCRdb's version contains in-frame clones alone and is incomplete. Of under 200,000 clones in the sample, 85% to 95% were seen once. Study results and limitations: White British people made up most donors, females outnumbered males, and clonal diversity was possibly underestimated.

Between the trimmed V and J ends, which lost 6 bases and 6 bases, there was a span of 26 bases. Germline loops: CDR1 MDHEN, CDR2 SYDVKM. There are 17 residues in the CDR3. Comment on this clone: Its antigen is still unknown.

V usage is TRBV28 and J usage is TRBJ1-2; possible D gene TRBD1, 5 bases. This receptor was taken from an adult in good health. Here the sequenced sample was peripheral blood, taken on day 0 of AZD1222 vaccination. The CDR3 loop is CASSRLGDEGAKDGYTF. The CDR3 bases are TGTGCCAGCAGCCGACTTGGGGACGAAGGGGCTAAAGATGGCTACACCTTC.